This TCR beta chain was identified in a study of beta chain features in type 1 diabetes. Expressed TCRB transcripts were sequenced, since all the RNA that had been isolated was reverse transcribed. The method was immunoSEQ multiplex PCR; TCRdb's version includes in-frame clones alone and lacks a portion of them. This sample has about 300,000 clones; roughly 14% occur once, and the top ten carry 0.015%. Overall study results and limits: There was a moderate but significant shortening of TCRB CDR3s in all four CD4+ subsets of Type 1 diabetes patients. Lower insertion and higher deletion counts appeared at VDJ junctions in type 1 diabetes patients.

Stem cell-like memory, regulatory, central memory and naive CD4+ cells were sorted via CD45RO/CCR7/CD25/CD127/CD95/CD27. Trimming shortened V by 1 base and J by 3 bases, and 12 bases separated the two germline ends. The germline V gene encodes CDR1 LNHNV and CDR2 YYDKDF (reference sequence). The CDR3 is made up of 15 amino acids. The sample holds a few counts of this clone. Its antigen is not known. The sequencing input was naive CD4+ T cells from blood. This clonotype originated in a woman aged 18-35 years with type 1 diabetes. J is TRBJ1-1 and V is TRBV15; no firm D call. This CDR3 reads CATSRAPNGDTEAFF. In DNA, the CDR3 is TGTGCCACCAGCAGAGCTCCAAACGGGGACACTGAAGCTTTCTTT. The whole variable domain, filled in from reference TRBV15 and TRBJ1-1, reads DAMVIQNPRYQVTQFGKPVTLSCSQTLNHNVMYWYQQKSSQAPKLLFHYYDKDFNNEADTPDNFQSRRPNTSFCFLDIRSPGLGDTAMYLCATSRAPNGDTEAFFGQGTRLTVV.